Reported below is one T cell receptor (beta chain). This sample is part of a study of blood T cell repertoires in COVID-19. The germline V gene encodes CDR1 ENHRY and CDR2 SYGVKD. V dropped 5 bases and J dropped 5; count of bases not matched to a gene: 8. This CDR3 has 14 amino acids. Original methodology: Amplified reference gene primers provided the basis for estimating nucleated cell counts. TCRdb's copy holds only in-frame clones and misses some; the assay was immunoSEQ multiplex PCR. V, J and clone size are taken as reported in that table, and D and trimming were inferred from the DNA itself. The sample carries 200,000 to 250,000 clones, 90% recorded once.

This chain uses TRBV10-3 with TRBJ1-2; 7 nucleotides align to TRBD1. Sequenced: PBMCs or T cells enriched from blood (not recorded which). This sequence originates from a man in his thirties or forties who had been exposed to COVID-19. The CDR3 DNA follows: TGTGCCATCAGTCAACGATCAGGGGGTTATGGCTACACCTTC. This sequence encodes CAISQRSGGYGYTF.